Presented here are 27 T cell receptor beta chains from one specimen sequenced in a study of cytomegalovirus exposure and HLA in healthy donors. The PCR was carried out with 60 Vbeta primers and 13 Jbeta primers. The protocol was immunoSEQ multiplex PCR, while the TCRdb copy is restricted to in-frame clones and leaves out a portion. Of about 110,000 clones in the sample, roughly 82% were seen once. The sequenced sample consisted of PBMCs. Receptors originate from a man in his fifties in good health and CMV-seronegative.

The chain uses TRBV21-1 and TRBJ1-1; the table names TRBD1, a call not compared with the DNA. TRBV21-1 is a recognized pseudogene. This CDR3 contains 14 residues. The CDR3 region is CASSMDRGRRKAFF. The CDR3 nucleotides are TGTGCCAGCAGTATGGACAGGGGGCGAAGGAAAGCTTTCTTT.

CDR3 DNA sequence: TGCGCCAGCAGCCTAGGACAGGTTCAAGAGACCCAGTACTTC. This codes for CASSLGQVQETQYF. The chain combines TRBV5-1 with TRBJ2-5, with 7 bases matching TRBD1. V was pared by 4 bases and J by 2 bases, with 5 bases of the junction left unmatched. CDR1 is SGHRS, CDR2 YFSETQ, per germline. The CDR3 covers 14 residues.

V gene TRBV30 combines with J gene TRBJ1-5; D gene unclear. This CDR3 is built from 14 residues. V was shortened by 2 bases and J by 6 bases, with 14 bases between the two germline ends. The V gene's germline CDR1 is GTSNPN and CDR2 SVGIG (reference sequence). The CDR3 loop reads CAWSNRLPGQPQHF. The DNA for the CDR3 is TGTGCCTGGAGTAACCGCCTACCTGGTCAGCCCCAGCATTTT. Combining the CDR3 with reference TRBV30 and TRBJ1-5 gives the whole variable domain SQTIHQWPATLVQPVGSPLSLECTVEGTSNPNLYWYRQAAGRGLQLLFYSVGIGQISSEVPQNLSASRPQDRQFILSSKKLLLSDSGFYLCAWSNRLPGQPQHFGDGTRLSIL.

The V call is TRBV19, the J call TRBJ2-2, with D unclear. V dropped 1 base and J dropped 5 bases, with 11 bases sitting between them. Germline V gene data show CDR1 as LNHDA and CDR2 as SQIVND (reference sequence). The CDR3 consists of 15 residues. DNA of the CDR3: TGTGCCAGTAGTATAGTCGAACTGCCAACCGGGGAGCTGTTTTTT. Residues: CASSIVELPTGELFF. Using reference TRBV19 and TRBJ2-2 for the parts outside the CDR3, the full variable domain is DGGITQSPKYLFRKEGQNVTLSCEQNLNHDAMYWYRQDPGQGLRLIYYSQIVNDFQKGDIAEGYSVSREKKESFPLTVTSAQKNPTAFYLCASSIVELPTGELFFGEGSRLTVL.

This chain uses TRBV5-1 with TRBJ1-3, with 9 bases lining up with TRBD1. CDR1 SGHRS and CDR2 YFSETQ come from the germline V gene. Unmatched junction bases numbered 7, after V lost 0 bases and J lost 3 bases. The CDR3 loop spans 17 amino acids. DNA for the CDR3: TGCGCCAGCAGCTTGGCGGGACAGGGTAGTGGTGGAAACACCATATATTTT. It codes for CASSLAGQGSGGNTIYF.

The chain joins TRBV19 to TRBJ2-1; 8 bases align to TRBD2. Germline V lookup: CDR1 LNHDA, CDR2 SQIVND (reference sequence). With V trimmed by 3 bases and J by 8 bases, 9 bases remained unmatched. The CDR3 length is 15 residues. Here the CDR3 reads CASSMTGGPSHEQFF. CDR3 DNA sequence: TGTGCCAGTAGTATGACGGGGGGGCCTTCTCATGAGCAGTTCTTC.

The chain couples TRBV11-2 to TRBJ2-2, with 12 bases that match TRBD1. The germline gives CDR1 SGHAT, CDR2 FQNNGV. This CDR3 comprises 16 residues. The trim removed 3 bases at V and 5 bases at J, leaving 4 bases unmatched. The CDR3 is CASSLGTGGQTGELFF. Here the CDR3 DNA reads TGTGCCAGCAGCTTGGGGACAGGGGGCCAAACCGGGGAGCTGTTTTTT.

The J gene is TRBJ2-7, the V gene TRBV5-5, with a weak D call TRBD1 (6 bases). CDR1 is SGHKS, CDR2 YYEKEE, per germline (reference sequence). The V gene lost 0 bases and the J gene lost 3 bases, with 16 bases spanning the gap. The CDR3 is 16 residues long. CDR3: CASSLVLGTSDYEQYV. CDR3 sequence (DNA): TGTGCCAGCAGCTTGGTGCTTGGGACATCCGACTACGAGCAGTACGTC.

A remark on this clone: Other DNA sequences in this specimen translate into the identical CDR3. CDR3 in DNA: TGTGCCAGCAGCGGGCCCCTCTGGGGGGGCACTGAAGCTTTCTTT. Protein sequence: CASSGPLWGGTEAFF. V gene TRBV28 combines with J gene TRBJ1-1; possibly TRBD1 for D (5 bases). The germline V gene has CDR1 MDHEN and CDR2 SYDVKM. With 6 bases removed from V and 4 bases from J, the gap between germline ends came to 18 bases. CDR3 length: 15 residues.

The CDR3 DNA follows: TGCGCCAGCAGCAGATCGACAGGGGTGGCAGATACGCAGTATTTT. The encoded protein is CASSRSTGVADTQYF. The genes are TRBV5-1 and TRBJ2-3, with TRBD1 matching over 8 bases. V shed 4 bases and J 4 bases; nucleotides not matched to a gene: 8. CDR1 and CDR2 (germline): SGHRS, YFSETQ. The CDR3 totals 15 residues.

The V call is TRBV19, the J call TRBJ2-4, with 7 nucleotides matching TRBD1. The J segment lost 5 bases and the V segment lost 7 bases, leaving 11 bases of the junction unmatched. This CDR3 comprises 15 residues. Per the germline V gene, CDR1 is LNHDA and CDR2 is SQIVND (reference sequence). The CDR3 DNA follows: TGTGCCAGTAAGAAGGACAGGTCTGGCGAAAACATTCAGTACTTC. This translates into CASKKDRSGENIQYF.

The rearrangement uses TRBV6-1 and TRBJ2-2; 9 nucleotides match TRBD1. Germline V gene data show CDR1 as MNHNS and CDR2 as SASEGT. V dropped 9 bases and J dropped 4; count of bases not matched to a gene: 9. This CDR3 has 15 residues. The CDR3 loop reads CARGKGTGFTGELFF. The CDR3 DNA reads as TGTGCCAGGGGGAAGGGGACAGGGTTCACCGGGGAGCTGTTTTTT.

The CDR3 region is CASSLTDSYEQYV. The CDR3 nucleotides read TGTGCCAGTAGCTTGACAGATTCCTACGAGCAGTACGTC. This chain uses TRBV7-8 with TRBJ2-7; D possibly corresponds to TRBD1 (5 bases). The CDR3 totals 13 residues. Germline CDR1 and CDR2: SGHVS and FQNEAQ.

A single count supports this clone. V is TRBV15 and J is TRBJ1-2; D is unresolved. CDR1 is LNHNV, CDR2 YYDKDF, per germline (reference sequence). This CDR3 spans 15 amino acids. Trimming took off 0 bases at V and 8 bases at J, with 16 bases between the two ends. CDR3 sequence (DNA): TGTGCCACCAGCAGAGATCAAACGGGGTCGGAAGGCTACACCTTC. This translates into CATSRDQTGSEGYTF.

This clone was picked up a small number of times. The chain is built from TRBV2 and TRBJ2-1; tentatively, D is TRBD1 (6 bases). Germline CDR1 SNHLY, CDR2 FYNNEI. The CDR3 contains 13 residues. The V end was cut by 3 bases, the J end by 3 bases, with 6 bases between. This CDR3 is CASSDRGYNEQFF. The CDR3 DNA is TGTGCCAGCAGTGACAGGGGCTACAATGAGCAGTTCTTC. The whole variable domain, remainder taken from reference TRBV2 and TRBJ2-1, is EPEVTQTPSHQVTQMGQEVILRCVPISNHLYFYWYRQILGQKVEFLVSFYNNEISEKSEIFDDQFSVERPDGSNFTLKIRSTKLEDSAMYFCASSDRGYNEQFFGPGTRLTVL.

The chain links TRBV5-1 to TRBJ2-1; 9 bases fit TRBD2. Unmatched junction bases numbered 4, after V lost 1 base and J lost 2 bases. The CDR3 is 16 residues long. Looked up from germline, CDR1 is SGHRS and CDR2 is YFSETQ. CDR3 sequence: CASSLTAGGTYNEQFF. The CDR3 DNA reads TGCGCCAGCAGCTTGACAGCGGGGGGCACCTACAATGAGCAGTTCTTC.

This clone was detected once. The V gene is TRBV7-6, the J gene TRBJ1-1; perhaps TRBD1 as D (6 bases). V lost 9 bases to trimming and J lost 3 bases, with 14 bases between them. Germline V gene sequence: CDR1 SGHVS, CDR2 FNYEAQ. The CDR3 sequence is 13 residues long. CDR3 in DNA: TGTGCCAGTACCCTTCGGACAGACACTGAAGCTTTCTTT. Amino acids: CASTLRTDTEAFF.

The CDR3 spells CSVGADNEKLFF. The CDR3 DNA reads TGCAGCGTTGGAGCGGATAATGAAAAACTGTTTTTT. The chain couples TRBV29-1 to TRBJ1-4; D call uncertain. Germline V lookup: CDR1 SQVTM, CDR2 ANQGSEA. The CDR3 runs 12 residues. The V end was cut by 4 bases, the J end by 4 bases, with 7 bases between.

This chain joins TRBV6-5 and TRBJ1-4, with D perhaps matching TRBD1 (6 bases). CDR1 is MNHEY, CDR2 SVGAGI, per germline. This CDR3 is 13 amino acids long. V lost 7 bases, J lost 3 bases, and 9 bases lay in between. Written as DNA, the CDR3 is TGTGCCAGCAAACAGGGTTCTAATGAAAAACTGTTTTTT. Residues: CASKQGSNEKLFF.

The J gene is TRBJ1-4, the V gene TRBV7-9; perhaps TRBD1 as D (5 bases). The CDR3 is made up of 13 amino acids. Trimming removed 5 bases at V and 8 bases at J, with 12 bases between. Per germline, CDR1 SEHNR and CDR2 FQNEAQ (reference sequence). The CDR3 sequence is CASSLLQDEKLFF. The CDR3 nucleotides are TGTGCCAGCAGCCTTTTACAGGACGAAAAACTGTTTTTT.

The V gene is TRBV19, the J gene TRBJ2-5, with TRBD2 matching 7 bases. The CDR3 loop spans 13 amino acids. Losses at the gene ends were 10 bases for V and 1 base for J; bases not matched to a gene: 6. The germline gives CDR1 LNHDA, CDR2 SQIVND (reference sequence). CDR3 region: CATQRGLQETQYF. DNA for the CDR3: TGTGCCACCCAGCGGGGTCTCCAAGAGACCCAGTACTTC.

V usage is TRBV28 and J usage is TRBJ1-2, with TRBD1 identical over 10 bases. The V gene's germline CDR1 is MDHEN and CDR2 SYDVKM. V shed 6 bases and J 7 bases; nucleotides not matched to a gene: 8. The CDR3 covers 14 residues. The CDR3 DNA follows: TGTGCCAGCAGCTGGGACAGGGGCATTGGTGGCTACACCTTC. Its translation is CASSWDRGIGGYTF.

CDR3 DNA sequence: TGTGCCAGCAGGGGGACTAGCGGGGCCGGGGAGCTGTTTTTT. It encodes CASRGTSGAGELFF. The V call is TRBV6-6, the J call TRBJ2-2; 13 bases are shared with TRBD2. Trimming at V came to 6 bases and at J to 6 bases, leaving 1 base not matched to a gene. Germline lookup yields CDR1 MNHNY and CDR2 SVGAGI (reference sequence). The CDR3 runs to 14 residues.

This clone has just one count. This chain connects TRBV5-6 to TRBJ1-5; D call uncertain. CDR3 length: 17 amino acids. Trimming stripped 0 bases from V and 3 bases from J, with 16 bases between. Germline V gene data show CDR1 as SGHDT and CDR2 as YYEEEE. CDR3 protein: CASSLDAGFSSNQPQHF. The CDR3 bases are TGTGCCAGCAGCTTGGACGCGGGGTTTTCATCCAATCAGCCCCAGCATTTT.

This clone was observed a few times. This sequence joins TRBV30 and TRBJ2-1; a weak D match, TRBD2 (6 bases). In germline, CDR1 is GTSNPN, CDR2 SVGIG (reference sequence). Trimming shortened V by 0 bases and J by 9 bases, and 21 bases separated the two germline ends. The CDR3 has 16 amino acids. CDR3 nucleotide sequence: TGTGCCTGGAGTGTTAGCAGACTGACGCTGGAGGGTGAGCAGTTCTTC. Its protein is CAWSVSRLTLEGEQFF.

The chain carries TRBV4-2 and TRBJ2-5; possibly TRBD1 for D (5 bases). Germline values: CDR1 LGHNA, CDR2 YNFKEQ. The CDR3 contains 14 residues. Trimming took 1 base from V and 5 from J, leaving 11 bases between them. The CDR3 reads CASSQGGARETQYF. The CDR3 coding sequence is TGTGCCAGCAGCCAAGGGGGCGCGCGGGAGACCCAGTACTTC.

The chain employs TRBV5-1 and TRBJ2-3; 12 nucleotides align to TRBD2. The CDR3 has 15 amino acids. The ends lost 4 bases at V and 6 bases at J; junction bases unmatched: 6. Germline V gives CDR1 SGHRS, CDR2 YFSETQ. The CDR3 sequence: CASSPSGGAWDTQYF. The CDR3 nucleotides read TGCGCCAGCAGCCCTAGCGGGGGGGCGTGGGATACGCAGTATTTT.